This T cell receptor beta chain was captured in a study of OX40 agonist ivuxolimab in advanced cancers. There are 12 residues in the CDR3. Germline V CDR1 and CDR2: KGHSH, LQKENI. TCRdb keeps only in-frame clones here, not all; method: immunoSEQ multiplex PCR. Among about 53,000 clones, 70% to 90% were seen once, and the ten largest hold approximately 1.5%. The sequences come from CD4+ or CD8+ T cells sorted from blood, collected in a trial of the OX40 agonist ivuxolimab. V is TRBV18 and J is TRBJ2-5; no clear D. The last part of the DNA fits TRBJ2-7 better; the J call may be wrong. The TCR comes from an adult with an advanced solid tumor such as melanoma, head and neck, liver or kidney cancer. The CDR3 bases are TGTGCCAGCTCACCAGGGTCCTACGAGCAGTACTTC. It translates to CASSPGSYEQYF.